This T cell receptor (beta chain) was obtained from a study of CD4 T cells in relation to SARS-CoV-2 and coronaviruses. In its sample, this clone was seen once. What it binds is not known. Before the COVID-19 pandemic, during about 2010-2018, CD4+ T cells were taken from unexposed donors. After about 11 days of culture, CD4+ T cells were isolated. Looked up from germline, CDR1 is SGHTA and CDR2 is FQGNSA. The CDR3 has 15 residues. V lost 2 bases and J lost 8, with 13 bases in between. Clones were read by immunoSEQ multiplex PCR, and TCRdb kept only the in-frame ones, dropping some. Of some 29,000 clones detected, 74% appear once; the ten largest clones hold around 21%.

The origin of this receptor is a human donor in good health. This chain joins TRBV7-2 and TRBJ1-6, with D maybe TRBD1 (5 bases). Input material: CD4+ T cells from PBMCs, cultured in vitro. CDR3 DNA: TGTGCCAGCAGCTTATCGGGGGTATACGATTCACCCCTCCACTTT. Residues: CASSLSGVYDSPLHF.